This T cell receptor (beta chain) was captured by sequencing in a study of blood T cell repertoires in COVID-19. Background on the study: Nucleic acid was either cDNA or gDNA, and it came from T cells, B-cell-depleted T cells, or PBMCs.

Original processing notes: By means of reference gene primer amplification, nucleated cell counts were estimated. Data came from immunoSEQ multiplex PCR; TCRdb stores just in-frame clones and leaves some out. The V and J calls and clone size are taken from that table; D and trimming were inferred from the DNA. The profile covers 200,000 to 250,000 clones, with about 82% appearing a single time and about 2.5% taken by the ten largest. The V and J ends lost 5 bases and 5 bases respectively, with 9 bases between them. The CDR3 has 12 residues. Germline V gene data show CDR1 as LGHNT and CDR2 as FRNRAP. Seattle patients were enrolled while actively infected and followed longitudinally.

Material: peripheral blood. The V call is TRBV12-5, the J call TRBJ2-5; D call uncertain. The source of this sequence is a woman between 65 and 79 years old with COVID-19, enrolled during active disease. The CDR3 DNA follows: TGTGCTAGTGGTCCGCGTCCGGAGACCCAGTACTTC. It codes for CASGPRPETQYF.